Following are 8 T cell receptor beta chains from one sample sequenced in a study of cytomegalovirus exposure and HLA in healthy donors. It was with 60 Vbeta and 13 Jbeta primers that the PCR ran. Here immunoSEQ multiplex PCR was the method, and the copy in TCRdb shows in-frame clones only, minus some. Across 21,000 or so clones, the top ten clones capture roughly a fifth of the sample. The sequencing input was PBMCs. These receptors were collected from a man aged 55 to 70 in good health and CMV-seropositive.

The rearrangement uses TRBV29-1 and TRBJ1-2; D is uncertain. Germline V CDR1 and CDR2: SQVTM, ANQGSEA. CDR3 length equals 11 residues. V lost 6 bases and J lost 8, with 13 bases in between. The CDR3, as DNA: TGCAGCGTGAGTGGTTCGAGAGGCTACACCTTC. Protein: CSVSGSRGYTF.

CDR3 nucleotides: TGCGCCAGCAGCTTGGGGGACAGGGCATCTAGCGGGAGATATAATGAGCAGTTCTTC. Residues: CASSLGDRASSGRYNEQFF. The J gene is TRBJ2-1, the V gene TRBV5-1; tentatively, D is TRBD2 (10 bases). Germline V gene sequence: CDR1 SGHRS, CDR2 YFSETQ. There are 19 residues in the CDR3. V shed 0 bases and J shed 7 bases, with 26 bases lying between them.

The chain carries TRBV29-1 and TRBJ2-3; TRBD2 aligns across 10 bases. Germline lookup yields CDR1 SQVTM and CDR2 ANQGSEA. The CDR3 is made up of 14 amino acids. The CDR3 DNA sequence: TGCAGTACTCGGGAGCGGGAGGGAACAGATACGCAGTATTTT. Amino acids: CSTREREGTDTQYF.

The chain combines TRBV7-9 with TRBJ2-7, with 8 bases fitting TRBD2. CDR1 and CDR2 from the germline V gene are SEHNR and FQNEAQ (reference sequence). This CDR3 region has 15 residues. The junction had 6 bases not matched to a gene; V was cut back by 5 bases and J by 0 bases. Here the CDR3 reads CASSLLAGSSYEQYF. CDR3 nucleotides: TGTGCCAGCAGCCTCTTAGCGGGGAGCTCCTACGAGCAGTACTTC.

This chain's CDR3 is CASSSDRVGGTEAFF. The CDR3 nucleotides are TGTGCCAGCAGCTCGGACAGGGTAGGAGGCACTGAAGCTTTCTTT. The chain is built from TRBV13 and TRBJ1-1, with 8 positions matching TRBD1. The germline V gene has CDR1 PRHDT and CDR2 FYEKMQ (reference sequence). The V and J ends lost 4 bases and 4 bases, in that order; junction bases with no gene match: 8. The CDR3 loop spans 15 amino acids.

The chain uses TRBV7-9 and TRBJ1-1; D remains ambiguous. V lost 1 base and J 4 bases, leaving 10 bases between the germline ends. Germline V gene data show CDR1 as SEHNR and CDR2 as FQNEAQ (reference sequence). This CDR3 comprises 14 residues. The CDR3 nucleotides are TGTGCCAGCAGCTTAGATACCCTAGGCACTGAAGCTTTCTTT. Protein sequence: CASSLDTLGTEAFF. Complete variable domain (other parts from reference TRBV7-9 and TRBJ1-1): DTGVSQNPRHKITKRGQNVTFRCDPISEHNRLYWYRQTLGQGPEFLTYFQNEAQLEKSRLLSDRFSAERPKGSFSTLEIQRTEQGDSAMYLCASSLDTLGTEAFFGQGTRLTVV.

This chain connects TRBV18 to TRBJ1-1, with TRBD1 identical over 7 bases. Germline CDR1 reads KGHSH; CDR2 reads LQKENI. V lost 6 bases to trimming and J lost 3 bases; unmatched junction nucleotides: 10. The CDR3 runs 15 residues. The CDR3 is CASSPPNGQDTEAFF. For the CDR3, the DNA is TGTGCCAGCTCGCCCCCTAACGGACAGGACACTGAAGCTTTCTTT.

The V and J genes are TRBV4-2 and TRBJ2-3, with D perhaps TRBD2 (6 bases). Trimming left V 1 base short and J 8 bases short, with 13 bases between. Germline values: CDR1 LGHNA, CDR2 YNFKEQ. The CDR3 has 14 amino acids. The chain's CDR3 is CASSQGDSAGTQYF. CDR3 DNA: TGTGCCAGCAGCCAAGGGGACTCGGCGGGTACGCAGTATTTT.